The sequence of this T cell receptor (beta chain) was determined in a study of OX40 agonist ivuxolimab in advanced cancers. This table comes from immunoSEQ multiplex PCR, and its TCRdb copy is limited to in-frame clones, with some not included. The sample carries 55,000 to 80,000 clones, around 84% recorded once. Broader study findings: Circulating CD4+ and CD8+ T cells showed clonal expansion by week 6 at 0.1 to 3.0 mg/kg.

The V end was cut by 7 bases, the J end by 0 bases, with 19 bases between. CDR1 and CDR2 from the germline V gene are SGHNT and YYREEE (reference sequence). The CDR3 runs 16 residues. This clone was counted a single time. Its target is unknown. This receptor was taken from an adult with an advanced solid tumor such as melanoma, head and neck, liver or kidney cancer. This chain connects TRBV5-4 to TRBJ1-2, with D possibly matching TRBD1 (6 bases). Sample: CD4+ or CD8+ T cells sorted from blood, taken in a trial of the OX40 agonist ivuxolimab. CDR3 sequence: CASGQGWQGSNYGYTF. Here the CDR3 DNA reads TGTGCCAGCGGCCAGGGTTGGCAGGGGTCTAACTATGGCTACACCTTC. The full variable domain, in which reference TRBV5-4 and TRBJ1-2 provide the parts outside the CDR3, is ETGVTQSPTHLIKTRGQQVTLRCSSQSGHNTVSWYQQALGQGPQFIFQYYREEENGRGNFPPRFSGLQFPNYSSELNVNALELDDSALYLCASGQGWQGSNYGYTFGSGTRLTVV.